What follows describes a single T cell receptor (beta chain). The antigen remains undetermined. Losses at the gene ends were 8 bases for V and 2 bases for J; bases not matched to a gene: 13. Germline V gene lookup returns CDR1 MNHNS and CDR2 SASEGT. The CDR3 is 16 amino acids. The data stem from a study of tumor and adjacent non-tumor tissue in lung cancer. Overall study: There were approximately twelve adenocarcinoma, a couple of squamous cell carcinoma and 1 small cell lung cancer cases. Study-level points and caveats: Top 100 clones took a larger repertoire share in normal lung.

TCRbeta libraries were built with three rounds of nested PCR, modified from ARM-PCR. MiXCR was run by TCRdb on the multiplex PCR reads, yielding one entry per CDR3 protein. This sample has roughly 81,000 distinct CDR3 sequences, with about two thirds found just once. RNA was extracted from bulk tissue without any cell sorting. The sample consisted of lung tumor tissue. The sequence was collected from a woman aged 70 to 79 with non-small cell lung cancer. This chain uses TRBV6-1 with TRBJ2-7, with 9 positions matching TRBD2. The CDR3 DNA sequence: TGTGCCAGCGGTAGGACTAGCGCATTTACAGCCTACGAGCAGTACTTC. It codes for CASGRTSAFTAYEQYF.